Each of the 20 T cell receptor beta chains below was sequenced from the same sample in a study of blood T cell repertoires in COVID-19. Produced via immunoSEQ multiplex PCR; TCRdb's table is partial and in-frame only. The table has 90,000 or so clones, 87% seen once; the top ten hold around 16%. Sequencing used peripheral blood. The receptors derive from a woman between 55 and 75 years old with COVID-19, enrolled during active disease.

The genes are TRBV6-5 and TRBJ1-2, with TRBD1 identical over 9 bases. Germline V gene sequence: CDR1 MNHEY, CDR2 SVGAGI. The junction had 9 bases not matched to a gene; V was cut back by 6 bases and J by 4 bases. The CDR3 is 15 amino acids. The CDR3 region has the DNA TGTGCCAGCAGCCACGGGACAGGGCTCGGCTATGGCTACACCTTC. Its protein is CASSHGTGLGYGYTF.

The V gene is TRBV29-1, the J gene TRBJ1-6; 8 bases map to TRBD1. CDR3 length: 13 amino acids. Trimming took 7 bases from V and 9 from J; bases not matched to a gene: 8. Germline V gene lookup returns CDR1 SQVTM and CDR2 ANQGSEA. DNA of the CDR3: TGCAGCGCGTCTCAGGGGGCAGGTTCACCCCTCCACTTT. Encoded protein: CSASQGAGSPLHF.

The gene calls are TRBV7-9 and TRBJ2-3, with D unresolved. The CDR3 covers 14 residues. Between the trimmed V and J ends, which lost 8 bases and 0 bases, there was a span of 12 bases. The germline V gene has CDR1 SEHNR and CDR2 FQNEAQ (reference sequence). CDR3 amino acids: CASSPGWSTDTQYF. The CDR3 region has the DNA TGTGCCAGCTCGCCAGGATGGAGCACAGATACGCAGTATTTT.

This clone was detected a few times. The rearrangement joins TRBV10-3 to TRBJ1-5; maybe TRBD1 (6 bases). This CDR3 contains 14 residues. V shed 5 bases and J shed 6 bases, with 14 bases lying between them. Germline V gene data show CDR1 as ENHRY and CDR2 as SYGVKD. The CDR3 nucleotides read TGTGCCATCAGTACAAAGGGGGAGTTTCAGCCCCAGCATTTT. Its translation is CAISTKGEFQPQHF.

The rearrangement links TRBV5-1 to TRBJ2-3; D uncertain. The germline CDR1 and CDR2 sequences are SGHRS and YFSETQ. V lost 0 bases and J lost 2, with 4 bases in between. The CDR3 length is 13 residues. The CDR3 region has the DNA TGCGCCAGCAGCTTGGCGGTCACAGATACGCAGTATTTT. It codes for CASSLAVTDTQYF.

The chain combines TRBV11-2 with TRBJ2-3, with D possibly TRBD2 on 5 matching bases. Per germline, CDR1 SGHAT and CDR2 FQNNGV. The CDR3 contains 18 residues. V was pared by 8 bases and J by 2 bases, with 26 bases between. Here the CDR3 DNA reads TGTGCCAGCCCCCCCCCTAAGCGGAAGGAAGCATTCACAGATACGCAGTATTTT. Translating it yields CASPPPKRKEAFTDTQYF.

The chain uses TRBV28 and TRBJ2-2, with a weak D call TRBD2 (6 bases). The CDR3 loop spans 14 amino acids. Germline-derived CDR1 and CDR2 are MDHEN and SYDVKM. Between the trimmed V and J ends, which lost 7 bases and 1 base, there was a span of 10 bases. CDR3 DNA: TGTGCCAGCATTCCGGGGGTGAACACCGGGGAGCTGTTTTTT. Translating gives CASIPGVNTGELFF.

This clone appeared a few times. The chain links TRBV7-2 to TRBJ2-7; 8 bases map to TRBD2. J gave up 1 base and V 1 base, and 12 bases lay outside the gene matches. The CDR3 runs 18 residues. The germline gives CDR1 SGHTA, CDR2 FQGNSA. CDR3 nucleotide sequence: TGTGCCAGCAGCTTAGGTGGCGCGCGAGCGGGGGTATCCTACGAGCAGTACTTC. Its protein is CASSLGGARAGVSYEQYF.

The gene calls are TRBV3-1 (or the pseudogene TRBV3-2) and TRBJ1-5; D is unresolved. The germline V gene has CDR1 LGHDT and CDR2 YNNKEL (reference sequence). The CDR3 runs to 13 residues. V lost 4 bases and J 5 bases, leaving 9 bases between the germline ends. CDR3 sequence (DNA): TGTGCCAGCAGCCCCTCGTCGGATCAGCCCCAGCATTTT. Amino acid sequence: CASSPSSDQPQHF.

The chain combines TRBV5-1 with TRBJ1-4; 9 bases line up with TRBD1. The V gene's germline CDR1 is SGHRS and CDR2 YFSETQ. This CDR3 region has 14 residues. Losses at the gene ends were 4 bases for V and 5 bases for J; bases not matched to a gene: 3. The CDR3 nucleotides are TGCGCCAGCAGCCTTGGGACAGGGAATGAAAAACTGTTTTTT. Its translation is CASSLGTGNEKLFF.

This clone was seen a handful of times. The chain couples TRBV7-9 to TRBJ1-2; 12 nucleotides align to TRBD1. Per germline, CDR1 SEHNR and CDR2 FQNEAQ (reference sequence). Trimming at V came to 4 bases and at J to 8 bases, leaving 8 bases not matched to a gene. CDR3 length: 15 amino acids. The CDR3: CASSYGTGGSEGYTF. The CDR3 DNA sequence: TGTGCCAGCAGCTACGGGACAGGGGGCTCTGAAGGCTACACCTTC.

The rearrangement uses TRBV5-1 and TRBJ1-3, with 7 bases that match TRBD1. The CDR3 is made up of 14 amino acids. The V gene's germline CDR1 is SGHRS and CDR2 YFSETQ. V trimming: 4 bases; J trimming: 11 bases; junction bases outside the gene matches: 12. For the CDR3, the DNA is TGCGCCAGCAGCCCCGACAGGGCTGCGGGTGCCATATATTTT. Its protein is CASSPDRAAGAIYF.

CDR3 in DNA: TGTGCCAGCAGCCAAAGGGGATCCAAGGACATTCAGTACTTC. As protein: CASSQRGSKDIQYF. The chain joins TRBV3-1 (or the pseudogene TRBV3-2) to TRBJ2-4; a weak D match, TRBD1 (5 bases). CDR1 and CDR2 (germline): LGHDT, YNNKEL (reference sequence). The CDR3 covers 14 residues. V shed 2 bases and J shed 8 bases, with 13 bases lying between them.

The rearrangement joins TRBV4-1 to TRBJ1-2; D not resolved. Germline assignment: CDR1 MGHRA and CDR2 YSYEKL. The ends were cut back, 4 bases at V and 5 bases at J, with 5 bases in the middle. The CDR3 runs to 11 residues. The CDR3: CASSRGYGYTF. The CDR3 DNA sequence: TGCGCCAGCAGCCGCGGATATGGCTACACCTTC.

This clone was observed a handful of times. A read error may produce the germline difference seen at one junction end. This chain links TRBV10-3 with TRBJ1-2; D might be TRBD1 (5 bases). CDR1 ENHRY and CDR2 SYGVKD come from the germline V gene. The CDR3 is 13 residues long. The chain's CDR3 is CYRIGEGGDGYTF. Here the CDR3 DNA reads TGCTATAGAATAGGAGAGGGAGGGGATGGCTACACCTTC.

The chain joins TRBV7-2 to TRBJ1-4; TRBD1 aligns across 10 bases. Losses at the gene ends were 4 bases for V and 7 bases for J; bases not matched to a gene: 9. CDR3 length: 16 amino acids. Per the germline V gene, CDR1 is SGHTA and CDR2 is FQGNSA. The CDR3 DNA sequence: TGTGCCAGCAGCTCCCGTCCGGGGACAGGGGTTGAAAAACTGTTTTTT. Encoded protein: CASSSRPGTGVEKLFF.

V and J are TRBV19 and TRBJ1-2; perhaps TRBD1 as D (5 bases). Per germline, CDR1 LNHDA and CDR2 SQIVND (reference sequence). The CDR3 runs to 13 residues. Trimming took 9 bases from V and 4 from J, leaving 15 bases between them. The CDR3 region is CASNPGGIYGYTF. The CDR3 nucleotides are TGTGCCAGCAATCCCGGGGGGATCTATGGCTACACCTTC.

The genes are TRBV6-4 and TRBJ2-1, with 12 bases identical to TRBD2. This CDR3 region has 15 residues. The J segment lost 8 bases and the V segment lost 3 bases, leaving 5 bases of the junction unmatched. Per the germline V gene, CDR1 is MRHNA and CDR2 is SNTAGT. CDR3 protein: CASSDLAGGLYEQFF. Written as DNA, the CDR3 is TGTGCCAGCAGTGATCTAGCGGGGGGGCTTTATGAGCAGTTCTTC.

The chain uses TRBV6-2 or TRBV6-3 and TRBJ1-2, with unresolved D. Germline values: CDR1 MNHEY, CDR2 SVGEGT. The CDR3 covers 13 residues. The V gene lost 1 base and the J gene lost 5 bases, with 8 bases spanning the gap. Written as DNA, the CDR3 is TGTGCCAGCAGTTACTTGCAGGCGTATGGCTACACCTTC. Protein product: CASSYLQAYGYTF.

The rearrangement links TRBV6-4 to TRBJ2-3; 8 bases map to TRBD2. V gave up 5 bases and J gave up 4 bases; unmatched junction bases: 5. This CDR3 is built from 14 residues. The germline V gene encodes CDR1 MRHNA and CDR2 SNTAGT. The CDR3 is CASSPTSASDTQYF. DNA for the CDR3: TGTGCCAGCAGTCCGACTAGCGCGTCAGATACGCAGTATTTT.